The following is a T cell receptor beta chain sequence with its context. These data belong to a study of CDR3 diversity in severe acne. One entry per CDR3 protein results from TCRdb running MiXCR on the PCR reads. The sample consists of around 85,000 distinct CDR3 sequences, 45% to 55% of them appearing once. V was clipped by 4 bases and J by 7 bases, with 14 bases between them. Germline assignment: CDR1 ENHRY and CDR2 SYGVKD. This CDR3 is built from 13 residues. The TCR was taken from a male donor with severe acne vulgaris. The rearrangement joins TRBV10-3 to TRBJ2-7; D unresolved. The sample was blood. The CDR3 DNA is TGTGCCATCAGTGGTTACTGGAGTGGAGAGCAGTACTTC. Protein product: CAISGYWSGEQYF.